The source of this TCR beta chain is a study of graft-versus-host responses after intestinal transplantation. Background on the study: Transplant types were multivisceral, liver-intestinal, or isolated intestinal. Anti-thymocyte globulin induction preceded approximately three years of tacrolimus and steroid maintenance in all recipients.

CDR3 length: 12 amino acids. Germline V gene sequence: CDR1 SGHRS, CDR2 YFSETQ. V lost 1 base and J 6 bases, leaving 7 bases between the germline ends. TCRdb's table, derived via immunoSEQ multiplex PCR, lists solely in-frame clones and lacks some. The sample has 99,000 or so clones, about 90% seen once. Remarks on this clone: The target antigen is unknown.

General study points: Early post-transplant declines in HvG were associated with peak levels of circulating GvH clones. Ileal or blood samples showed some GvH clones first, and such clones were also found in recipient marrow.

This TCR derives from a human donor who was the organ donor for an intestinal transplant. Sample: unstimulated CD8+ T cells sorted from spleen or lymph node cells, taken before transplant. The V and J genes are TRBV5-1 and TRBJ1-2; D might be TRBD1 (5 bases). DNA for the CDR3: TGCGCCAGCAGCTTGTTAGGGGATGGCTACACCTTC. Protein sequence: CASSLLGDGYTF.